These T cell receptor beta chains were read from a single sample in a study of blood T cell repertoires in COVID-19. The method was immunoSEQ multiplex PCR; TCRdb's version includes in-frame clones alone and lacks a portion of them. The table records some 390,000 clones, about 87% of them present only once. The sample taken for sequencing was peripheral blood. Receptors were obtained from a human donor in a cohort sampled during active COVID-19. CDR3s include the opening cysteine and the closing phenylalanine or tryptophan. Fields, in order: D gene, clone size, V gene, J gene, CDR3 DNA, CDR3 protein. The D gene is left open where the match is weak. The size field is filled for only some rows; it gives once, few, many or a size class.

>TRBD1|-|TRBV5-1|TRBJ2-3
TGCGCCAGCAGCTTGACACAGGGGACAGATACGCAGTATTTT
CASSLTQGTDTQYF
>-|-|TRBV19|TRBJ2-1
TGTGCCAGTCAACGTCCGGGGATCAATGAGCAGTTCTTC
CASQRPGINEQFF
>-|-|TRBV6-5|TRBJ2-5
TGTGCCAGCAGCCCGTCCCAAGGGGGAGAGACCCAGTACTTC
CASSPSQGGETQYF
>-|-|TRBV6-5|TRBJ1-4
TGTGCCAGCAGTTACGATTCGGGCCCGGGGGAAAAACTGTTTTTT
CASSYDSGPGEKLFF
>TRBD2|-|TRBV27|TRBJ2-2
TGTGCCAGCTCCGTTGGACTAGCCCCGACGGGGAGCACCGGGGAGCTGTTTTTT
CASSVGLAPTGSTGELFF
>TRBD1|-|TRBV6-1|TRBJ1-4
TGTGCCAGCAGTGAAGGGGGAGTCCGGGACAGGGATGAAAAACTGTTTTTT
CASSEGGVRDRDEKLFF
>-|-|TRBV10-3|TRBJ2-1
TGTGCCACTGCTGGAGCCCGTGTTGAGACCCACAATGAGCAGTTCTTC
CATAGARVETHNEQFF
>-|-|TRBV2|TRBJ1-6
TGTGCCAGCAGTGAAGCGCTTCCGGGGGACTATAATTCACCCCTCCACTTT
CASSEALPGDYNSPLHF
>-|-|TRBV3-1/TRBV3-2|TRBJ2-7
TGTGCCAGCAGCCGAACGGGGATCTACGAGCAGTACTTC
CASSRTGIYEQYF
>-|-|TRBV4-1|TRBJ2-7
TGCGCCAGCAGCCCATTACTGGGCCTGTACTACGAGCAGTACTTC
CASSPLLGLYYEQYF
>TRBD1|-|TRBV4-1|TRBJ2-1
TGCGCCAGCAGCCACACGGACAGGGGAAGTGAGCAGTTCTTC
CASSHTDRGSEQFF
>TRBD2|-|TRBV10-3|TRBJ2-5
TGTGCCATCAGTGGCGAACTAGCGGGGTCAGGAGAGACCCAGTACTTC
CAISGELAGSGETQYF
>-|-|TRBV9|TRBJ2-2
TGTGCCAGCAGCGTAGCCCAGGCGGGCGGGGAGCTGTTTTTT
CASSVAQAGGELFF
>TRBD2|-|TRBV9|TRBJ2-7
TGTGCCAGCAGCTTGACTAGCGGGGGAATCTACGAGCAGTACTTC
CASSLTSGGIYEQYF
>-|once|TRBV9|TRBJ2-1
TGTGCCAGCAGCTCCGAGCGGCGTCGGTCCCAGTTCTTC
CASSSERRRSQFF
>TRBD1|-|TRBV7-8|TRBJ1-5
TGTGCCAGCAGCGTTGACAGGGACGGCAATCAGCCCCAGCATTTT
CASSVDRDGNQPQHF
>-|-|TRBV3-1/TRBV3-2|TRBJ1-1
TGTGCCAGCAGCAGGGGGAGTAGGAACACTGAAGCTTTCTTT
CASSRGSRNTEAFF
>-|-|TRBV15|TRBJ1-4
TGTGCCACCAGCAGAGAATGGAGGGGAGGGGATGAAAAACTGTTTTTT
CATSREWRGGDEKLFF
>-|-|TRBV4-1|TRBJ2-1
TGCGCCAGCAGCCAAGAGTTCCTCTCCTACAATGAGCAGTTCTTC
CASSQEFLSYNEQFF
>-|-|TRBV27|TRBJ2-3
TGTGCCAGCAGTTCAGGGGCCAATACGCAGTATTTT
CASSSGANTQYF
>TRBD2|-|TRBV19|TRBJ2-7
TGTGCCACCCAAGGCCCATCGGGGGGAAGCCAGTACGAGCAGTACTTC
CATQGPSGGSQYEQYF
>TRBD1|-|TRBV2|TRBJ2-7
TGTGCCAGCAGTGATCGGGGACAGGGAGTCAACGAGCAGTACTTC
CASSDRGQGVNEQYF
>TRBD2|-|TRBV11-2|TRBJ2-1
TGTGCCAGCCAAGCGGGACCACCCTCCAATGAGCAGTTCTTC
CASQAGPPSNEQFF
>-|few|TRBV7-9|TRBJ1-6
TGTGCCAGCAGCCGGAGCTCCTATAATTCACCCCTCCACTTT
CASSRSSYNSPLHF
>TRBD2|-|TRBV9|TRBJ2-2
TGTGCCAGCAGCCATGGGTTACCGGGACTAGCCTCGAACACCGGGGAGCTGTTTTTT
CASSHGLPGLASNTGELFF
>TRBD2|-|TRBV29-1|TRBJ2-1
TGCAGCGTTGAAGTAGGGACTAGCGGTGGATACAATGAGCAGTTCTTC
CSVEVGTSGGYNEQFF
>TRBD2|-|TRBV7-9|TRBJ2-3
TGTGCCAGCAGCCCCGATGGGGCGGGAGTTTTGAGCACAGATACGCAGTATTTT
CASSPDGAGVLSTDTQYF
>-|once|TRBV2|TRBJ2-7
TGTGCCAGCAGTGCGACATATAAATACGAGCAGTACTTC
CASSATYKYEQYF
>-|-|TRBV18|TRBJ1-6
TGTGCCAGCTCATCAGGAAGCTCCTATAATTCACCCCTCCACTTT
CASSSGSSYNSPLHF
>TRBD1|few|TRBV12-3/TRBV12-4|TRBJ1-2
TGTGCCAGCAGTTTAATAGGACAGGTGGGCTACACCTTC
CASSLIGQVGYTF